The 27 T cell receptor beta chains given below trace back to one sample, sequenced in a study of blood T cell repertoires in COVID-19. Clones were sequenced by immunoSEQ multiplex PCR, and TCRdb holds only the in-frame ones, with some missing. The data hold roughly 70,000 clones, with nearly 90% observed a single time. What was sequenced was peripheral blood. The receptor set was obtained from a man between 65 and 85 years old with active or convalescent COVID-19.

The chain has TRBV3-1 (or the pseudogene TRBV3-2) and TRBJ2-5; D not certain. Trimming took off 6 bases at V and 4 bases at J, with 6 bases between the two ends. CDR3 length: 11 amino acids. Germline V gene sequence: CDR1 LGHDT, CDR2 YNNKEL (reference sequence). CDR3 DNA: TGTGCCAGCAGACTTAGAGAGACCCAGTACTTC. This encodes CASRLRETQYF.

This clone was counted a single time. A junction end diverges from the germline sequence, so it may reflect a read error. V and J are TRBV19 and TRBJ2-7, with 10 positions matching TRBD1. Per the germline V gene, CDR1 is LNHDA and CDR2 is SQIVND (reference sequence). The CDR3 runs to 15 residues. The CDR3 is CASSRSGTGVYEQHF. Written as DNA, the CDR3 is TGTGCCAGTAGTCGATCCGGGACAGGGGTCTACGAGCAGCACTTC.

This CDR3 is CALGQNTGELFF. The CDR3 DNA is TGTGCCTTGGGACAGAACACCGGGGAGCTGTTTTTT. The chain couples TRBV30 to TRBJ2-2, with D possibly matching TRBD1 (6 bases). Germline assignment: CDR1 GTSNPN and CDR2 SVGIG (reference sequence). V lost 7 bases and J 1 base, leaving 7 bases between the germline ends. This CDR3 spans 12 amino acids.

This chain uses TRBV11-3 with TRBJ2-1; 13 nucleotides line up with TRBD2. This CDR3 region has 15 residues. V lost 5 bases to trimming and J lost 3 bases; unmatched junction nucleotides: 1. Germline assignment: CDR1 SGHNT and CDR2 YENEEA. This CDR3 reads CASSRTSGSYNEQFF. CDR3 sequence (DNA): TGTGCCAGCAGCCGGACTAGCGGGAGCTACAATGAGCAGTTCTTC.

The sample holds one count of this clone. This chain joins TRBV6-5 and TRBJ1-4, with 7 bases aligning to TRBD1. The J segment lost 7 bases and the V segment lost 6 bases, leaving 8 bases of the junction unmatched. The CDR3 spans 14 residues. Germline values: CDR1 MNHEY, CDR2 SVGAGI. As DNA, the CDR3 is TGTGCCAGCAGCCCCCAAGGGGGCAGTGAAAAACTGTTTTTT. This sequence encodes CASSPQGGSEKLFF.

This clone showed up just once. The rearrangement links TRBV4-1 to TRBJ2-4; 8 bases map to TRBD1. The CDR3 contains 16 residues. With 0 bases clipped from V and 4 bases from J, the junction kept 5 bases outside the gene matches. Per germline, CDR1 MGHRA and CDR2 YSYEKL. The CDR3 loop reads CASSQDPTGGKNIQYF. In DNA, the CDR3 is TGCGCCAGCAGCCAAGATCCCACAGGGGGTAAAAACATTCAGTACTTC.

This clone was picked up one time. The gene calls are TRBV9 and TRBJ2-1, with a possible D match to TRBD2 (5 bases). CDR3 size: 15 residues. Germline CDR1 and CDR2: SGDLS and YYNGEE. Trimming stripped 0 bases from V and 1 base from J, with 8 bases between. The CDR3 sequence: CASSVASMSYNEQFF. The CDR3, as DNA: TGTGCCAGCAGCGTAGCTAGCATGTCCTACAATGAGCAGTTCTTC.

The chain links TRBV6-5 to TRBJ2-7; 14 nucleotides agree with TRBD2. CDR3 length: 15 amino acids. V lost 6 bases and J lost 6; bases outside the gene matches: 7. The germline gives CDR1 MNHEY, CDR2 SVGAGI. The CDR3 is CASSVGTSGSAEQYF. CDR3 DNA sequence: TGTGCCAGCAGCGTTGGGACTAGCGGGAGTGCCGAGCAGTACTTC.

The V and J genes are TRBV7-3 and TRBJ2-3; the match to TRBD2 covers 7 bases. The CDR3 consists of 16 residues. Germline V gives CDR1 SGHTA, CDR2 FQGTGA. V shed 4 bases, J shed 4 bases, and the junction held 11 bases outside the gene matches. CDR3 nucleotide sequence: TGTGCCAGCAGCTCCTCCGGGGGGTTTGACGCAGATACGCAGTATTTT. It specifies CASSSSGGFDADTQYF. Combining the CDR3 with reference TRBV7-3 and TRBJ2-3 gives the whole variable domain GAGVSQTPSNKVTEKGKYVELRCDPISGHTALYWYRQSLGQGPEFLIYFQGTGAADDSGLPNDRFFAVRPEGSVSTLKIQRTERGDSAVYLCASSSSGGFDADTQYFGPGTRLTVL.

The chain employs TRBV10-2 and TRBJ2-7, with D perhaps matching TRBD2 (6 bases). Per germline, CDR1 WSHSY and CDR2 SAAADI. V lost 3 bases and J 3 bases, leaving 9 bases between the germline ends. The CDR3 has 13 amino acids. CDR3 bases: TGCGCCAGCAGTGAACTAGCTGGCTACGAGCAGTACTTC. Protein sequence: CASSELAGYEQYF.

J is TRBJ2-1 and V is TRBV6-2 or TRBV6-3; a possible D gene is TRBD2 (6 bases). Per germline, CDR1 MNHEY and CDR2 SVGEGT. Between the trimmed V and J ends, which lost 2 bases and 0 bases, there was a span of 8 bases. The CDR3 loop spans 15 amino acids. The CDR3 coding sequence is TGTGCCAGCAGTTACGCGGGGAGCTCCTACAATGAGCAGTTCTTC. This gives the protein CASSYAGSSYNEQFF.

The chain has TRBV4-1 and TRBJ1-5; D ambiguous. Looked up from germline, CDR1 is MGHRA and CDR2 is YSYEKL. This CDR3 spans 14 amino acids. V gave up 0 bases and J gave up 1 base, with 4 bases separating them. For the CDR3, the DNA is TGCGCCAGCAGCCAAGACAGAAGCAATCAGCCCCAGCATTTT. This translates into CASSQDRSNQPQHF.

In nucleotides, the CDR3 is TGTGCCAGCAGCTTATCAGGGTACACCGGGGAGCTGTTTTTT. Its protein product is CASSLSGYTGELFF. The V and J genes are TRBV7-9 and TRBJ2-2; D is possibly TRBD1 (5 bases). This CDR3 is 14 amino acids long. The V and J ends lost 2 bases and 3 bases respectively, with 7 bases between them. CDR1 is SEHNR, CDR2 FQNEAQ, per germline (reference sequence). Full variable domain (remainder filled in from reference TRBV7-9 and TRBJ2-2): DTGVSQNPRHKITKRGQNVTFRCDPISEHNRLYWYRQTLGQGPEFLTYFQNEAQLEKSRLLSDRFSAERPKGSFSTLEIQRTEQGDSAMYLCASSLSGYTGELFFGEGSRLTVL.

This chain links TRBV6-5 with TRBJ2-5; 8 bases align to TRBD1. V gave up 6 bases and J gave up 9 bases; unmatched junction bases: 12. This CDR3 has 14 residues. Germline CDR1 reads MNHEY; CDR2 reads SVGAGI. The CDR3 DNA reads TGTGCCAGCAGGTCCCCAGGGGGCGGGGAGCCCCAGTACTTC. Its translation is CASRSPGGGEPQYF.

The chain couples TRBV5-5 to TRBJ2-7; D is unclear. Germline-derived CDR1 and CDR2 are SGHKS and YYEKEE (reference sequence). Trimming shortened V by 0 bases and J by 2 bases, and 12 bases separated the two germline ends. The CDR3 consists of 15 residues. As DNA, the CDR3 is TGTGCCAGCAGCTTGGGACCAGACACAACCTACGAGCAGTACTTC. This sequence encodes CASSLGPDTTYEQYF. Based on the CDR3 plus reference TRBV5-5 and TRBJ2-7, the full variable domain is DAGVTQSPTHLIKTRGQQVTLRCSPISGHKSVSWYQQVLGQGPQFIFQYYEKEERGRGNFPDRFSARQFPNYSSELNVNALLLGDSALYLCASSLGPDTTYEQYFGPGTRLTVT.

This rearrangement joins TRBV7-6 to TRBJ1-3, with D hard to call. Germline lookup yields CDR1 SGHVS and CDR2 FNYEAQ. The CDR3 covers 13 residues. Trimming stripped 5 bases from V and 2 bases from J, with 7 bases between. CDR3: CASSREAGNTIYF. CDR3 bases: TGTGCCAGCAGCAGGGAGGCTGGAAACACCATATATTTT.

V gene TRBV10-2 combines with J gene TRBJ2-7; the match to TRBD1 covers 8 bases. CDR1 is WSHSY, CDR2 SAAADI, per germline. This CDR3 spans 14 amino acids. With 6 bases clipped from V and 2 bases from J, the junction kept 6 bases outside the gene matches. The CDR3 DNA is TGCGCCAGCAGGTCAGGACAGGGTACCTACGAGCAGTACTTC. Protein: CASRSGQGTYEQYF.

The chain couples TRBV5-4 to TRBJ1-4; 8 bases line up with TRBD1. The germline V gene encodes CDR1 SGHNT and CDR2 YYREEE (reference sequence). With 3 bases clipped from V and 10 bases from J, the junction kept 14 bases outside the gene matches. The CDR3 contains 16 residues. CDR3 nucleotide sequence: TGTGCCAGCAGCTCCGGCGGACAGGGCGCCGTTGGAAAACTGTTTTTT. Translating it yields CASSSGGQGAVGKLFF.

The gene calls are TRBV6-5 and TRBJ1-1; the D is unclear. V was trimmed by 10 bases and J by 1 base, leaving 13 bases between them. Germline V gene data show CDR1 as MNHEY and CDR2 as SVGAGI. The CDR3 has 13 residues. This chain's CDR3 is CATYRSSNTEAFF. In DNA form, the CDR3 reads TGTGCCACATACCGGAGTTCGAACACTGAAGCTTTCTTT.

The chain employs TRBV6-5 and TRBJ2-2, with a possible D match to TRBD2 (6 bases). Germline V gene sequence: CDR1 MNHEY, CDR2 SVGAGI. V was shortened by 5 bases and J by 2 bases, with 12 bases between the two germline ends. The CDR3 length is 15 residues. CDR3 protein: CASSPFTSNTGELFF. In DNA, the CDR3 is TGTGCCAGCAGTCCCTTTACTAGCAACACCGGGGAGCTGTTTTTT.

The count of this clone is one. The chain couples TRBV28 to TRBJ2-5; TRBD1 agrees at 11 bases. This CDR3 contains 14 residues. V was pared by 7 bases and J by 4 bases, with 5 bases of the junction left unmatched. From germline, CDR1 is MDHEN and CDR2 SYDVKM. The CDR3 DNA reads TGTGCCAGCACCATGGACAGGGGGCGAGAGACCCAGTACTTC. This sequence encodes CASTMDRGRETQYF.

V is TRBV5-1 and J is TRBJ1-4; a possible D gene is TRBD1 (5 bases). This CDR3 has 15 amino acids. The V and J ends lost 3 bases and 4 bases respectively, with 13 bases between them. Germline assignment: CDR1 SGHRS and CDR2 YFSETQ. CDR3 residues: CASSSRGGFNEKLFF. CDR3 coding DNA: TGCGCCAGCAGCTCCCGGGGGGGGTTTAATGAAAAACTGTTTTTT.

This clone was seen more than once but under ten times. The chain has TRBV10-1 and TRBJ1-6; tentatively, D is TRBD1 (5 bases). This CDR3 has 14 amino acids. In germline, CDR1 is WNHNN, CDR2 SYGVQD (reference sequence). The V gene lost 8 bases and the J gene lost 6 bases, with 14 bases spanning the gap. CDR3 DNA: TGCGCCAGCCTCGGGGAGGGGCGTAATTCACCCCTCCACTTT. This codes for CASLGEGRNSPLHF.

The rearrangement uses TRBV7-2 and TRBJ2-1; tentatively, D is TRBD2 (6 bases). Looked up from germline, CDR1 is SGHTA and CDR2 is FQGNSA. The CDR3 runs 16 residues. V dropped 3 bases and J dropped 2 bases, with 14 bases sitting between them. For the CDR3, the DNA is TGTGCCAGCAGCTTGGGCGGGATAGGAACCTACAATGAGCAGTTCTTC. As protein: CASSLGGIGTYNEQFF.

The chain couples TRBV11-2 to TRBJ2-7; TRBD1 matches at 11 bases. The CDR3 has 15 amino acids. Looked up from germline, CDR1 is SGHAT and CDR2 is FQNNGV. V was pared by 1 base and J by 2 bases, with 1 base of the junction left unmatched. The CDR3 protein is CASSLAGQGAYEQYF. The DNA of the CDR3 is TGTGCCAGCAGCTTAGCGGGACAGGGGGCCTACGAGCAGTACTTC. The full variable domain, completed using reference TRBV11-2 and TRBJ2-7, is EAGVAQSPRYKIIEKRQSVAFWCNPISGHATLYWYQQILGQGPKLLIQFQNNGVVDDSQLPKDRFSAERLKGVDSTLKIQPAKLEDSAVYLCASSLAGQGAYEQYFGPGTRLTVT.

CDR3 region: CASSLSGGYVTEQFF. The CDR3 DNA reads TGTGCCAGCAGCCTTTCGGGAGGGTATGTCACTGAGCAGTTCTTC. V and J are TRBV28 and TRBJ2-1, with 8 bases lining up with TRBD2. Germline loops: CDR1 MDHEN, CDR2 SYDVKM. V lost 6 bases and J lost 9; bases outside the gene matches: 13. The CDR3 contains 15 residues.

This clone was recorded only once. This chain links TRBV5-1 with TRBJ1-3, with D maybe TRBD1 (6 bases). V lost 4 bases and J 0 bases, leaving 11 bases between the germline ends. Germline assignment: CDR1 SGHRS and CDR2 YFSETQ. CDR3 length: 15 residues. CDR3 region: CASSSGGISGNTIYF. CDR3 nucleotide sequence: TGCGCCAGCAGCAGTGGGGGCATCTCTGGAAACACCATATATTTT.